Listed below are T cell receptor beta chains from one sample, sequenced in a study of tumor-infiltrating lymphocytes in primary liver carcinoma. From the multiplex PCR reads, TCRdb called clonotypes with MiXCR, one entry per CDR3 protein. The data hold roughly 100,000 distinct CDR3 sequences, with around 71% observed a single time. Sequencing input: liver tumor tissue from sampling region 2. Receptors were obtained from a woman aged 55-70 years with primary liver carcinoma and hepatitis B virus infection. Each CDR3 is given with its conserved first and last residue.

TRBJ2-7	TRBV11-3	CACSPGAGGIYEQYF
TRBJ2-7	TRBV28	CASALRTSLTFNEQYF
TRBJ2-2	TRBV19	CASSLWTSTGELFF
TRBJ2-2	TRBV25-1	CASSSVPGQSLAGELFF
TRBJ2-3	TRBV28	CASSFPSYSTDTQYF
TRBJ2-5	TRBV28	CASSKALPQLLQETQYF
TRBJ2-7	TRBV29-1	CSVEAPETSGRPAGEHYF
TRBJ2-5	TRBV11-2	CASSLRSAKQETQYF
TRBJ1-2	TRBV2	CASSEDWGRGGGYTF
TRBJ2-2	TRBV6-2/TRBV6-3	CASTLLGDPGRGTGELFF
TRBJ2-1	TRBV29-1	CSANGWEEGSHDEQFF
TRBJ2-7	TRBV11-3	CASSPGTGGDYEQYF
TRBJ2-1	TRBV28	CVSSRTGIEQFF
TRBJ1-2	TRBV28	CAGSPQTPAGVYGYTF
TRBJ2-7	TRBV5-1	CASSLGARGEDEQYF
TRBJ2-4	TRBV28	CTSSSSATRVLDF
TRBJ1-2	TRBV11-2	CASSFPQANYGCTF
TRBJ1-6	TRBV30	CAWNTGHNSPLHF
TRBJ2-5	TRBV12-3/TRBV12-4	CVSSPRTGRGTQYF
TRBJ2-3	TRBV24-1	CATSTATGADTQYF
TRBJ2-1	TRBV14	CASSQGTAQYNEQFF
TRBJ2-7	TRBV11-2	CASSKGRDRGITYEQYF
TRBJ2-7	TRBV6-1	CASCGWQGGRYQYEQYF
TRBJ2-5	TRBV4-1	CAISPIRGTEETQYF
TRBJ2-2	TRBV29-1	CSVTGHSGDELFF
TRBJ2-7	TRBV29-1	CSVSDRGAYEQYF
TRBJ1-5	TRBV20-1	CSARDLRENQPQHF
TRBJ2-7	TRBV6-5	CASSYRLNCEQYF
TRBJ2-3	TRBV25-1	CASRDRRGTDTQYF
TRBJ2-7	TRBV10-3	CAISGGQASGYEQYF
TRBJ2-7	TRBV6-1	CASSEEEARGSYDQYF
TRBJ2-7	TRBV11-2	CASSLDWVSLAVPYEQYF
TRBJ2-2	TRBV12-3/TRBV12-4	CASNPHPGQETGVLFF
TRBJ2-7	TRBV6-5	CASIYERPHEGAYEQYF
TRBJ2-7	TRBV6-5	CASREGQTNEQHF
TRBJ2-1	TRBV29-1	CSAHRTGWYNEQFF
TRBJ2-1	TRBV6-4	CASSRTGESNEQFF
TRBJ1-5	TRBV18	CASSPSLDRGNQPQHF
TRBJ1-2	TRBV7-9	CASSLRDTVIYGYTF
TRBJ2-7	TRBV19	CASSTSSGYEQYF
TRBJ2-3	TRBV11-1	CASLRQRAGEPHF